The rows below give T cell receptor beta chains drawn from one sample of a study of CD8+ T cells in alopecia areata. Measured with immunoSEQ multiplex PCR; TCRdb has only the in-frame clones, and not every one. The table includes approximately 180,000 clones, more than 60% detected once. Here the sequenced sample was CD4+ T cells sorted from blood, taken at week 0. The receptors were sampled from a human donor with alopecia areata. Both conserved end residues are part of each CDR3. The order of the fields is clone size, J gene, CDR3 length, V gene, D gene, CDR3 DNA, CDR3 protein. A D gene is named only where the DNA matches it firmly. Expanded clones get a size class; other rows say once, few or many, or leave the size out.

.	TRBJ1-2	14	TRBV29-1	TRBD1	TGCAGCGTCGATGCAGGGGGAAGGCTGGGAGGCTACACCTTC	CSVDAGGRLGGYTF
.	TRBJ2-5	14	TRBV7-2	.	TGTGCCAGCAGCCCGGTTTCAAGCGGAGAGACCCAGTACTTC	CASSPVSSGETQYF
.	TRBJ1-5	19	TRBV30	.	TGTGCCTGGAGTGCCGACCGCGGCGGTAGCGTAAACAACAATCAGCCCCAGCATTTT	CAWSADRGGSVNNNQPQHF
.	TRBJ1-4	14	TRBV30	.	TGTGCCTGGAGTGGTTTGTCAAGGAATGAAAAACTGTTTTTT	CAWSGLSRNEKLFF
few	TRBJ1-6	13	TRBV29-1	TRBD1	TGCAGCGTTGCGACAGGGAATAATTCACCCCTCCACTTT	CSVATGNNSPLHF
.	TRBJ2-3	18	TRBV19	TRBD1	TGTGCCAGTAGTAATACAGGGGATAGGTTTCGCGGCACAGATACGCAGTATTTT	CASSNTGDRFRGTDTQYF
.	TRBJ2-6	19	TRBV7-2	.	TGTGCCAGCAGCCTCGATCCCCAATACAGGGTGAGGGGGGCCAACGTCCTGACTTTC	CASSLDPQYRVRGANVLTF
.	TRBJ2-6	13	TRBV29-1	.	TGCAGCGTCGTAATCACCGGGGCCAACGTCCTGACTTTC	CSVVITGANVLTF
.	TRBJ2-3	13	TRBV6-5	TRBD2	TGTGCCAGCAGGACGACTAGCTCGAGTACGCAGTATTTT	CASRTTSSSTQYF
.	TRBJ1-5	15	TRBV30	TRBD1	TGTGCCTGGAGCAGGGGACAGGGGGGAAGTCAGCCCCAGCATTTT	CAWSRGQGGSQPQHF
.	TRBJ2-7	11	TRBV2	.	TGTGCCAGCAGCCTCTCCTACGAGCAGTACTTC	CASSLSYEQYF
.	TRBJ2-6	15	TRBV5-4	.	TGTGCCAGCAGCTCGACAGGTACTGGGGCCAACGTCCTGACTTTC	CASSSTGTGANVLTF
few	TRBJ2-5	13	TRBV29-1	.	TGCAGCGTCTTAGGACAGCTACAAGAGACCCAGTACTTC	CSVLGQLQETQYF
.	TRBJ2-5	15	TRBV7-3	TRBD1	TGTGCCAGCAGCCCGGACAGGGCCAAGGGGGAGACCCAGTACTTC	CASSPDRAKGETQYF
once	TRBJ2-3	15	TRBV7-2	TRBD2	TGTGCCAGCAGCCGGACTAGCGGTATCACAGATACGCAGTATTTT	CASSRTSGITDTQYF
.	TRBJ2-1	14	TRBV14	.	TGTGCCAGCAGCCGGATTGGCTTTAACAATGAGCAGTTCTTC	CASSRIGFNNEQFF
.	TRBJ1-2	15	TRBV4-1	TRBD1	TGCGCCAGCCACGCCGAGGGACAGCTTAACTATGGCTACACCTTC	CASHAEGQLNYGYTF
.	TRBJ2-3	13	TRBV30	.	TGTGCCTGGAGTGTACGGGGCGCAGATACGCAGTATTTT	CAWSVRGADTQYF
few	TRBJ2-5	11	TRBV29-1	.	TGCAGCGCCCGACAGTGGGAGACCCAGTACTTC	CSARQWETQYF
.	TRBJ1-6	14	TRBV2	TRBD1	TGTGCCAGCAGTGAGACAGGGGTTAATTCACCCCTCCACTTT	CASSETGVNSPLHF
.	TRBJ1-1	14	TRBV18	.	TGTGCCAGCTCACCACCAGGGCCGAACACTGAAGCTTTCTTT	CASSPPGPNTEAFF
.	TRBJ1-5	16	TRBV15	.	TGTGCCACCAGCACCGAGTCCCCCGGTCGGTATCAGCCCCAGCATTTT	CATSTESPGRYQPQHF